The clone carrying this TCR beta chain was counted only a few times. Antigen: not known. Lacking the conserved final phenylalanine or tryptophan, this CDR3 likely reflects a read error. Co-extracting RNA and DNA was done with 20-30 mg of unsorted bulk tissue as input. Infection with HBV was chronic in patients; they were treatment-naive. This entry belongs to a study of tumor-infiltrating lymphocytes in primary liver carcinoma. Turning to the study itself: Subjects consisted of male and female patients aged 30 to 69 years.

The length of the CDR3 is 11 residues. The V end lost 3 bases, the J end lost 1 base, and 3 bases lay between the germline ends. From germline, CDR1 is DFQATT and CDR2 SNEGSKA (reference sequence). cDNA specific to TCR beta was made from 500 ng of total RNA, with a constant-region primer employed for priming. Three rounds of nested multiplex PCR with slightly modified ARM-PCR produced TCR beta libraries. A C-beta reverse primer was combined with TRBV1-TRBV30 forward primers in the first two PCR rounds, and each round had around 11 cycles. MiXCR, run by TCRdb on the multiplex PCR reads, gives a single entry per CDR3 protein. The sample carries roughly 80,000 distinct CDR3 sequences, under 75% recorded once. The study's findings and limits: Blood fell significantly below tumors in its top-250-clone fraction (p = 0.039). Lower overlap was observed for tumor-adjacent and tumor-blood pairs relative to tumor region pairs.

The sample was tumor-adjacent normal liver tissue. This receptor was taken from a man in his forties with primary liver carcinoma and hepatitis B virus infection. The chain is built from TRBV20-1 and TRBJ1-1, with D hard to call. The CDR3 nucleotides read TGCAGTGCTAGGGGGAACACTGAAGCTTTCCTC. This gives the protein CSARGNTEAFL.